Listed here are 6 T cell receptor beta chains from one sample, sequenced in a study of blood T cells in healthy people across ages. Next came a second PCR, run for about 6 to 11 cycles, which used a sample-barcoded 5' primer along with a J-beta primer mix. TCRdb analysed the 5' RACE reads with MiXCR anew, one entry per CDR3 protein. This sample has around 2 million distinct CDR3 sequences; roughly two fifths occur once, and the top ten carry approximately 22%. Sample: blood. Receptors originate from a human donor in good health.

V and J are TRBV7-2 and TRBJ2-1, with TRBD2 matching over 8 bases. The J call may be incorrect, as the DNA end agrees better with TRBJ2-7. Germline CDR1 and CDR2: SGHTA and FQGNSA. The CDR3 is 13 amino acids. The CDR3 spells CASVVAGTTEQYF. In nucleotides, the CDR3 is TGTGCCAGCGTGGTAGCGGGGACAACCGAGCAGTACTTC.

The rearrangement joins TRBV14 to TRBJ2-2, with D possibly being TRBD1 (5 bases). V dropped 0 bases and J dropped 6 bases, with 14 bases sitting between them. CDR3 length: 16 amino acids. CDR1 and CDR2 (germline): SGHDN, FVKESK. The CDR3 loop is CASSQDQGIWPGELFF. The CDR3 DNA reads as TGTGCCAGCAGCCAAGACCAGGGTATTTGGCCCGGGGAGCTGTTTTTT.

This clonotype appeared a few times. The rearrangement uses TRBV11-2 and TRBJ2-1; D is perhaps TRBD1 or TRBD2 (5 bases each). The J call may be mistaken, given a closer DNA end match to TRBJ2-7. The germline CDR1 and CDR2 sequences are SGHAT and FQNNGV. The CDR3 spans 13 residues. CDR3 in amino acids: CASSLDRESEQYF. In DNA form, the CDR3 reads TGTGCCAGCAGCTTAGACAGGGAGTCCGAGCAGTACTTC.

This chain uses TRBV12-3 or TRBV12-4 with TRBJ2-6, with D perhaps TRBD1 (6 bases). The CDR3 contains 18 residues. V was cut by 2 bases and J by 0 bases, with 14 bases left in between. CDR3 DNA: TGTGCCAGCAGTTTATTCAGGGGCCAGAACTCTGGGGCCAACGTCCTGACTTTC. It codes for CASSLFRGQNSGANVLTF.

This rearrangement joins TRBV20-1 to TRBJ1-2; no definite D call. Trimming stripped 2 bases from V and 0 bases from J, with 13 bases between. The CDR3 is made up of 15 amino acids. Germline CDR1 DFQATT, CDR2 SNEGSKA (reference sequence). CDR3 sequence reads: CSARIHQEANYGYTF. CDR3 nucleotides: TGCAGTGCTAGAATTCACCAGGAGGCTAACTATGGCTACACCTTC.

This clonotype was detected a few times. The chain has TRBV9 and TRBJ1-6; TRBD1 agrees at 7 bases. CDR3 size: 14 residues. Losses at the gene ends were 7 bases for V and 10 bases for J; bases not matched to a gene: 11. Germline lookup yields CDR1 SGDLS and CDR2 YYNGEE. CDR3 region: CASSNRQGGSPLHF. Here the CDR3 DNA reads TGTGCCAGCTCGAACCGACAGGGTGGCTCACCCCTCCACTTT.